The 26 T cell receptor beta chains presented below share a single source sample, sequenced in a study of blood T cell repertoires in COVID-19. Method: immunoSEQ multiplex PCR; TCRdb's copy keeps in-frame clones and lacks some. Of roughly 230,000 clones in the sample, around 80% were seen once. Material: peripheral blood. These receptors were taken from a middle-aged man with active or convalescent COVID-19.

The chain carries TRBV28 and TRBJ2-6; 8 bases agree with TRBD2. In germline, CDR1 is MDHEN, CDR2 SYDVKM. Trimming removed 6 bases from V and 0 bases from J; junction bases left unmatched: 7. The CDR3 is 17 amino acids. This CDR3 reads CASRKRGPSSGANVLTF. In DNA form, the CDR3 reads TGTGCCAGCAGAAAGCGGGGGCCGAGCTCTGGGGCCAACGTCCTGACTTTC.

The V gene is TRBV10-3, the J gene TRBJ2-3; TRBD1 aligns across 8 bases. Germline V gives CDR1 ENHRY, CDR2 SYGVKD. The CDR3 has 12 residues. V trimming: 9 bases; J trimming: 10 bases; junction bases outside the gene matches: 9. Written as DNA, the CDR3 is TGTGCCATAGCGGCCGGACAGGGCTCGCAGTATTTT. This encodes CAIAAGQGSQYF.

V usage is TRBV30 and J usage is TRBJ2-3, with 9 bases fitting TRBD2. The CDR3 is 16 residues long. The ends lost 2 bases at V and 4 bases at J; junction bases unmatched: 10. Germline values: CDR1 GTSNPN, CDR2 SVGIG (reference sequence). The CDR3 reads CAWSKGGGRAADTQYF. Written as DNA, the CDR3 is TGTGCCTGGAGTAAAGGCGGCGGGAGGGCCGCAGATACGCAGTATTTT.

The chain couples TRBV6-5 to TRBJ2-3; 9 bases fit TRBD2. The ends lost 7 bases at V and 1 base at J; junction bases unmatched: 3. CDR1 is MNHEY and CDR2 is SVGAGI in the germline V gene. CDR3 length: 14 amino acids. CDR3 protein: CASTTSGRTDTQYF. CDR3 nucleotide sequence: TGTGCCAGCACGACTAGCGGTCGCACAGATACGCAGTATTTT.

The CDR3 coding sequence is TGTGCCAGCAGCGTAGTCCAGAACACTGAAGCTTTCTTT. The encoded protein is CASSVVQNTEAFF. The chain couples TRBV9 to TRBJ1-1; D is unclear. The CDR3 is 13 residues long. The V gene lost 0 bases and the J gene lost 1 base, with 4 bases spanning the gap. CDR1 is SGDLS, CDR2 YYNGEE, per germline.

The V and J genes are TRBV3-1 (or the pseudogene TRBV3-2) and TRBJ1-2, with TRBD1 matching over 7 bases. Trimming cost V 7 bases and J 2 bases; bases outside gene matches: 4. Looked up from germline, CDR1 is LGHDT and CDR2 is YNNKEL (reference sequence). The CDR3 loop spans 13 amino acids. The DNA for the CDR3 is TGTGCCAGCACCCTACAGGGGAACTATGGCTACACCTTC. It translates to CASTLQGNYGYTF.

Details on this clone: The same CDR3 is also encoded by other DNA sequences in this sample. This chain connects TRBV6-5 to TRBJ1-1; no definite D call. Trimming pared 2 bases from V and 1 base from J, leaving 8 bases between. Germline V gene data show CDR1 as MNHEY and CDR2 as SVGAGI. This CDR3 region has 14 residues. The CDR3 DNA reads TGTGCCAGCAGTTACAGTGAGGGGAACACTGAAGCTTTCTTT. Protein sequence: CASSYSEGNTEAFF.

The chain couples TRBV30 to TRBJ1-1; maybe TRBD1 (5 bases). Germline V gene data show CDR1 as GTSNPN and CDR2 as SVGIG (reference sequence). CDR3 length: 13 residues. V dropped 7 bases and J dropped 4 bases, with 16 bases sitting between them. CDR3 sequence (DNA): TGTGCCTACAACCCATCGGGGGGCACTGAAGCTTTCTTT. Its protein product is CAYNPSGGTEAFF.

V and J are TRBV24-1 and TRBJ1-2; D uncertain. This CDR3 is 12 amino acids long. Deletions cut 3 bases from V and 7 bases from J, with 8 bases between. Germline V CDR1 and CDR2: KGHDR, SFDVKD. The CDR3 spells CATSDTGSGYTF. CDR3 bases: TGTGCCACCAGTGATACCGGTTCTGGCTACACCTTC.

The chain links TRBV29-1 to TRBJ2-7; 12 bases line up with TRBD2. CDR3 size: 12 residues. With 7 bases clipped from V and 5 bases from J, the junction kept 3 bases outside the gene matches. In germline, CDR1 is SQVTM, CDR2 ANQGSEA. The CDR3 sequence is CSARLAGDEQYF. CDR3 DNA sequence: TGCAGCGCTCGACTAGCGGGGGACGAGCAGTACTTC.

The chain links TRBV6-1 to TRBJ1-2, with TRBD1 as a possible D gene (5 bases). Germline V gives CDR1 MNHNS, CDR2 SASEGT. This CDR3 region has 15 residues. The ends were cut back, 2 bases at V and 6 bases at J, with 16 bases in the middle. The CDR3 here is CASSERGGAVNGYTF. In DNA, the CDR3 is TGTGCCAGCAGTGAACGGGGGGGTGCAGTTAATGGCTACACCTTC.

This chain uses TRBV12-3 or TRBV12-4 with TRBJ1-5; D ambiguous. The CDR3 consists of 12 residues. V dropped 1 base and J dropped 6 bases, with 4 bases sitting between them. The CDR3 DNA reads as TGTGCCAGCAGTTTAGACGGTCAGCCCCAGCATTTT. This gives the protein CASSLDGQPQHF.

The rearrangement uses TRBV14 and TRBJ2-7; TRBD2 aligns across 14 bases. The V segment lost 0 bases and the J segment 7 bases; nucleotides outside the gene matches: 8. This CDR3 comprises 17 residues. CDR1 is SGHDN, CDR2 FVKESK, per germline. In DNA, the CDR3 is TGTGCCAGCAGCCAAGAGACTAGCGGGAGGGCCCTGGGAGAGCAGTACTTC. Its protein is CASSQETSGRALGEQYF.

Points on this clone: Other nucleotide sequences from this sample produce the same CDR3. This chain joins TRBV7-8 and TRBJ1-1; D may be TRBD1 (5 bases). Germline-derived CDR1 and CDR2 are SGHVS and FQNEAQ. V was shortened by 2 bases and J by 5 bases, with 12 bases between the two germline ends. CDR3 length equals 14 residues. CDR3 amino acids: CASSLRQGGTEAFF. In nucleotides, the CDR3 is TGTGCCAGCAGCTTACGGCAGGGAGGAACTGAAGCTTTCTTT.

This chain links TRBV13 with TRBJ2-7, with a possible D match to TRBD1 (5 bases). Trimming took off 1 base at V and 9 bases at J, with 10 bases between the two ends. The CDR3 extends over 12 amino acids. Per the germline V gene, CDR1 is PRHDT and CDR2 is FYEKMQ (reference sequence). CDR3 residues: CASSLEGVGQYF. The CDR3 DNA sequence: TGTGCCAGCAGCTTAGAAGGGGTGGGGCAGTACTTC.

The genes are TRBV30 and TRBJ2-1, with 7 bases that match TRBD1. This CDR3 region has 14 residues. V lost 5 bases, J lost 2 bases, and 6 bases stayed unmatched. Germline CDR1 and CDR2: GTSNPN and SVGIG (reference sequence). CDR3 in DNA: TGTGCCTGGGGGACAGCGCAAACCTACAATGAGCAGTTCTTC. Protein: CAWGTAQTYNEQFF.

The chain couples TRBV10-1 to TRBJ1-2, with D uncertain. Trimming left V 3 bases short and J 4 bases short, with 15 bases between. The CDR3 runs to 15 residues. CDR1 and CDR2 from the germline V gene are WNHNN and SYGVQD (reference sequence). The CDR3 here is CASSDPQCNPYGYTF. DNA for the CDR3: TGCGCCAGCAGTGACCCTCAGTGTAACCCCTATGGCTACACCTTC.

This clone was counted a few times. V is TRBV6-5 and J is TRBJ2-3; 7 positions match TRBD2. The J segment lost 4 bases and the V segment lost 4 bases, leaving 8 bases of the junction unmatched. This CDR3 is 15 amino acids long. Germline CDR1 reads MNHEY; CDR2 reads SVGAGI. CDR3 sequence: CASSSGTTAADTQYF. The CDR3 bases are TGTGCCAGCAGTTCCGGGACTACCGCGGCAGATACGCAGTATTTT.

The V and J genes are TRBV4-2 and TRBJ1-1; TRBD1 matches at 8 bases. The length of the CDR3 is 16 residues. Germline loops: CDR1 LGHNA, CDR2 YNFKEQ. Trimming cost V 0 bases and J 3 bases; bases outside gene matches: 6. CDR3 bases: TGTGCCAGCAGCCAAGAGAGGCCGACAGGGGACACTGAAGCTTTCTTT. Amino acid sequence: CASSQERPTGDTEAFF.

V usage is TRBV7-9 and J usage is TRBJ1-2; 8 nucleotides agree with TRBD1. The CDR3 is 14 residues long. After removal of 1 base from V and 4 bases from J, the junction contained 2 bases not matched to a gene. Germline CDR1 is SEHNR and CDR2 is FQNEAQ (reference sequence). The CDR3 nucleotides are TGTGCCAGCAGCTTAGGGGACAGGACCTATGGCTACACCTTC. This gives the protein CASSLGDRTYGYTF.

The chain employs TRBV9 and TRBJ2-2; D unclear. The CDR3 runs to 16 residues. Trimming shortened V by 4 bases and J by 2 bases, and 15 bases separated the two germline ends. CDR1 and CDR2 (germline): SGDLS, YYNGEE. The CDR3 DNA is TGTGCCAGCAGCCCCCGGTGGTCGGGTAACACCGGGGAGCTGTTTTTT. This translates into CASSPRWSGNTGELFF.

The chain employs TRBV5-1 and TRBJ1-4; D ambiguous. There are 14 residues in the CDR3. Between the trimmed V and J ends, which lost 0 bases and 7 bases, there was a span of 10 bases. Germline CDR1 is SGHRS and CDR2 is YFSETQ. CDR3 coding DNA: TGCGCCAGCAGCTTGGGCGGACTGGGTGAAAAACTGTTTTTT. Translated, it gives CASSLGGLGEKLFF.

The chain has TRBV6-5 and TRBJ2-3; 9 bases align to TRBD2. V lost 4 bases to trimming and J lost 0 bases; unmatched junction nucleotides: 2. There are 15 residues in the CDR3. Germline loops: CDR1 MNHEY, CDR2 SVGAGI. The CDR3 loop reads CASSWRGGSTDTQYF. The CDR3 DNA reads as TGTGCCAGCAGTTGGCGGGGGGGAAGCACAGATACGCAGTATTTT.

The V and J genes are TRBV13 and TRBJ2-5, with TRBD2 matching 10 bases. Germline CDR1 reads PRHDT; CDR2 reads FYEKMQ (reference sequence). V was pared by 1 base and J by 2 bases, with 10 bases of the junction left unmatched. This CDR3 comprises 18 residues. The CDR3 is CASSLDAPSGGSQETQYF. The CDR3 DNA sequence: TGTGCCAGCAGCTTAGATGCCCCTAGCGGGGGATCACAAGAGACCCAGTACTTC.

This clone was seen once. V is TRBV30 and J is TRBJ1-3; a possible D gene is TRBD1 (6 bases). CDR1 is GTSNPN and CDR2 is SVGIG in the germline V gene (reference sequence). Trimming took 4 bases from V and 0 from J, leaving 13 bases between them. The CDR3 has 15 residues. This chain's CDR3 is CAWKRQVNSGNTIYF. CDR3 nucleotide sequence: TGTGCCTGGAAAAGACAGGTGAACTCTGGAAACACCATATATTTT. The full variable domain, completed using reference TRBV30 and TRBJ1-3, is SQTIHQWPATLVQPVGSPLSLECTVEGTSNPNLYWYRQAAGRGLQLLFYSVGIGQISSEVPQNLSASRPQDRQFILSSKKLLLSDSGFYLCAWKRQVNSGNTIYFGEGSWLTVV.

This clone was observed a single time. The rearrangement uses TRBV6-5 and TRBJ1-1; 8 bases map to TRBD1. Germline V gives CDR1 MNHEY, CDR2 SVGAGI. V was pared by 6 bases and J by 2 bases, with 8 bases of the junction left unmatched. The CDR3 is 15 residues long. CDR3 residues: CASRQDRVTNTEAFF. In DNA, the CDR3 is TGTGCCAGCAGGCAGGACAGGGTGACTAACACTGAAGCTTTCTTT.